This TCR beta chain was identified during a study of shared clonotypes between healthy human individuals. The germline V gene encodes CDR1 SGHVS and CDR2 FQNEAQ. This CDR3 is built from 15 residues. V was clipped by 4 bases and J by 0 bases, with 12 bases between them. Only CD45RO-negative cells positively selected for CCR7 counted as naive CD8 cells, so terminally differentiated effector memory CD45RA+ cells were excluded. TCRdb's copy holds only in-frame clones and misses some; the assay was immunoSEQ multiplex PCR. The data hold millions of clones, with over 85% observed a single time. Input material: naive CD8+ T cells sorted from blood. The receptor comes from a man between 18 and 35 years old in good health. The chain recombines TRBV7-8 with TRBJ1-1, with D uncertain. The CDR3 reads CASSSEEGMNTEAFF. The CDR3 region has the DNA TGTGCCAGCAGCTCAGAAGAGGGTATGAACACTGAAGCTTTCTTT.